These 9 T cell receptor beta chains were all obtained from the same sample, sequenced in a study of identical twins. Using its own MiXCR run on the 5' RACE reads, TCRdb lists one record per CDR3 protein. The data show around 490,000 distinct CDR3 sequences, around 15% seen once. These same records also appear under a second study, on yellow fever vaccine responses in identical twins.

The sequenced sample was CD4+ T cells sorted from blood. The origin of the receptors is a woman aged 18-30 years in good health.

CDR3 amino acids: CATSSWDRTTDTQYF. The DNA for the CDR3 is TGTGCCACCAGCAGTTGGGACCGAACCACAGATACGCAGTATTTT. The chain combines TRBV15 with TRBJ2-3; D is possibly TRBD1 or TRBD2 (5 bases each). The CDR3 consists of 15 residues. The V end lost 3 bases, the J end lost 2 bases, and 12 bases lay between the germline ends. Germline values: CDR1 LNHNV, CDR2 YYDKDF (reference sequence).

This clonotype was seen more than once but under ten times. The V and J genes are TRBV3-1 and TRBJ1-3, with unresolved D. The CDR3 extends over 15 amino acids. Germline values: CDR1 LGHDT, CDR2 YNNKEL (reference sequence). Trimming pared 4 bases from V and 5 bases from J, leaving 15 bases between. The CDR3 bases are TGTGCCAGCAGCCGAAGAGGGCCGTATAGAAACACCATATATTTT. This codes for CASSRRGPYRNTIYF.

The chain uses TRBV28 and TRBJ2-1; unclear D gene. V lost 1 base and J lost 9, with 7 bases in between. The CDR3 loop spans 12 amino acids. Germline V CDR1 and CDR2: MDHEN, SYDVKM. This CDR3 is CASSLSVSEQFF. CDR3 DNA sequence: TGTGCCAGCAGTTTATCAGTGTCTGAGCAGTTCTTC.

The rearrangement joins TRBV6-1 to TRBJ2-2; 8 positions match TRBD2. The CDR3 is 17 residues long. Germline V gene lookup returns CDR1 MNHNS and CDR2 SASEGT. The J segment lost 0 bases and the V segment lost 6 bases, leaving 9 bases of the junction unmatched. The CDR3 spells CASRKGLAGSNTGELFF. CDR3 coding DNA: TGTGCCAGCAGAAAAGGCCTAGCGGGTTCGAACACCGGGGAGCTGTTTTTT.

This clonotype has only a few counts. The chain has TRBV5-5 and TRBJ2-7; maybe TRBD2 (6 bases). Germline V gives CDR1 SGHKS, CDR2 YYEKEE (reference sequence). The CDR3 loop spans 14 amino acids. With 4 bases removed from V and 7 bases from J, the gap between germline ends came to 18 bases. The DNA of the CDR3 is TGTGCCAGCAGCCCCGCCCCGTATGGGGGGGAGCAGTACTTC. Translated: CASSPAPYGGEQYF.

The CDR3 reads CASSYSTSSSGRNYEQYF. The CDR3 DNA sequence: TGTGCCAGCAGTTACTCCACCTCTAGTAGCGGGAGGAATTACGAGCAGTACTTC. The rearrangement joins TRBV6-5 to TRBJ2-7; 10 nucleotides line up with TRBD2. There are 18 residues in the CDR3. J lost 4 bases, V lost 0 bases, and 12 bases had no gene match. Germline V gene data show CDR1 as MNHEY and CDR2 as SVGAGI.

This clonotype has at least ten counts. The chain joins TRBV5-1 to TRBJ2-2, with no clear D. Germline loops: CDR1 SGHRS, CDR2 YFSETQ. Trimming cost V 0 bases and J 4 bases, with 7 bases left between them. The CDR3 runs 14 residues. The CDR3 loop reads CASSLEGFTGELFF. The CDR3 DNA is TGCGCCAGCAGCTTGGAAGGTTTCACCGGGGAGCTGTTTTTT. Drawing the rest from reference TRBV5-1 and TRBJ2-2, the complete variable domain is KAGVTQTPRYLIKTRGQQVTLSCSPISGHRSVSWYQQTPGQGLQFLFEYFSETQRNKGNFPGRFSGRQFSNSRSEMNVSTLELGDSALYLCASSLEGFTGELFFGEGSRLTVL.

This clonotype was picked up many times. The chain uses TRBV4-1 and TRBJ1-2; the D gene is possibly TRBD1 (5 bases). The CDR3 spans 16 residues. Per germline, CDR1 MGHRA and CDR2 YSYEKL. Trimming cost V 0 bases and J 0 bases, with 11 bases left between them. CDR3 residues: CASSQDADSPNYGYTF. For the CDR3, the DNA is TGCGCCAGCAGCCAAGATGCCGACAGCCCTAACTATGGCTACACCTTC.

The table lists this clonotype with a few counts. The V gene is TRBV7-9, the J gene TRBJ2-6; tentative D call: TRBD2 (5 bases). CDR3 length: 16 amino acids. The V end was cut by 3 bases, the J end by 1 base, with 10 bases between. Germline V CDR1 and CDR2: SEHNR, FQNEAQ (reference sequence). CDR3 sequence: CASSFGLGSGANVLTF. The CDR3 coding sequence is TGTGCCAGCAGCTTCGGACTTGGATCTGGGGCCAACGTCCTGACTTTC. The full variable domain, completed using reference TRBV7-9 and TRBJ2-6, is DTGVSQNPRHKITKRGQNVTFRCDPISEHNRLYWYRQTLGQGPEFLTYFQNEAQLEKSRLLSDRFSAERPKGSFSTLEIQRTEQGDSAMYLCASSFGLGSGANVLTFGAGSRLTVL.